This paragraph covers one TCR beta chain sequence. Its antigen is unknown. Germline V gives CDR1 SGHNT, CDR2 YYREEE (reference sequence). This CDR3 comprises 12 residues. V was trimmed by 1 base and J by 8 bases, leaving 7 bases between them. Sequenced by immunoSEQ multiplex PCR; TCRdb stores in-frame clones only, minus some. Of a few million clones in the sample, 85% to 95% were seen once. From CD4+ cells came CD45RA+ naive and CD45RA-negative memory subsets. This sample was taken from a study of shared clonotypes between healthy human individuals. As for the study in general: Researchers assigned three CD4 naive, three CD4 memory, two CD8 naive and one CD8 memory plate to each donor. Whole-study findings and limits: It was only blood that was sampled, and tissue repertoires likely differ.

This sequence joins TRBV5-4 and TRBJ2-1; D is unclear. The specimen sequenced was naive CD4+ T cells from PBMCs. Subset reported: CD45RA+ positively selected. This TCR came from a man younger than 35 in good health. Some clones in this sample may be carry-over from other donors' samples. The CDR3 sequence: CASSLSYDEQFF. The CDR3 DNA follows: TGTGCCAGCAGCTTGTCGTACGATGAGCAGTTCTTC.